The following is a TCR beta chain sequence with its context. The sample belongs to a study of blood T cell repertoires in COVID-19. Study in general: T cells, B-cell-depleted T cells, or PBMCs provided the cDNA or gDNA that served as material.

Per the study methods: From reference gene primer amplification, estimates of nucleated cell counts were derived. The assay was immunoSEQ multiplex PCR, and TCRdb's table has in-frame clones only and misses some. The DNA gave D and trimming, while V, J and clone size come from that table. The top ten clones hold about 4% of a sample with roughly 260,000 clones, roughly 80% of them seen once. This TCR came from a woman aged 40 to 50 with active or convalescent COVID-19. Source material: peripheral blood.

The chain's CDR3 is CASSPQWGRVTQYF. The DNA of the CDR3 is TGTGCCAGCAGCCCACAGTGGGGCAGAGTGACCCAGTACTTC. V gene TRBV14 combines with J gene TRBJ2-5; TRBD1 might be the D (5 bases). V was cut by 4 bases and J by 7 bases, with 16 bases left in between. The V gene's germline CDR1 is SGHDN and CDR2 FVKESK. The CDR3 runs to 14 residues.